This T cell receptor (beta chain) was found in a study of CD8 T cell repertoires and HIV-1 epitope variants. The wider study: T cells were stimulated with Twenty-five Gag and Nef peptides separately. The baseline condition was 1M T cells left uncultured.

Study outcomes and limitations: Most of the nine antigen-specific clonotypes appeared cross-reactive to autologous or escape variants.

With respect to this clone: Its antigen is unidentified.

The CDR3 spans 16 residues. Germline CDR1 is SGHVS and CDR2 is FQNEAQ. V was trimmed by 8 bases and J by 0 bases, leaving 17 bases between them. Libraries were prepared by immunoSEQ multiplex PCR; TCRdb keeps only in-frame clonotypes and omits some of them. The table has fewer than 3,000 clones, 67% seen once. Source material: cultured CD8+ T cells derived from PBMCs. The gene calls are TRBV7-8 and TRBJ2-1; D is ambiguous. The receptor's source is a male donor with HIV. The CDR3 DNA sequence: TGTGCCAGCCAGTCCTCCCCCGGCAGCTCCTACAATGAGCAGTTCTTC. It translates to CASQSSPGSSYNEQFF.